Presented here are 11 T cell receptor beta chains from one specimen sequenced in a study of T-cell reconstitution after alpha-beta-depleted transplantation in children. During its preparation, the TCRbeta library received unique molecular identifiers. TCRdb used MiXCR to reprocess the PCR reads, holding one entry per CDR3 protein. Here the sample spans 200,000 to 300,000 distinct CDR3 sequences, about 12% being singletons. Sequences were derived from PBMCs from the stem cell graft donor, sampled from the stem cell graft. The receptor set was obtained from a human donor who donated a stem cell graft to a child with acute lymphoblastic leukemia.

This clonotype is medium-sized (0.01 to 0.1%). The CDR3 region has the DNA TGCAGTGCTTTTCTAGCGGAGACCTACGAGCAGTACTTC. Protein: CSAFLAETYEQYF. V and J are TRBV20-1 and TRBJ2-7; 7 bases are shared with TRBD2. Germline CDR1 DFQATT, CDR2 SNEGSKA (reference sequence). V was clipped by 5 bases and J by 2 bases; unmatched bases: 6. There are 13 residues in the CDR3.

This clonotype was seen a few times. This sequence joins TRBV9 and TRBJ2-1, with 10 bases matching TRBD2. V lost 2 bases to trimming and J lost 10 bases; unmatched junction nucleotides: 6. In germline, CDR1 is SGDLS, CDR2 YYNGEE. This CDR3 is built from 14 residues. CDR3 bases: TGTGCCAGCAGCGTTGGGCTAGCGGGAGAAGAGCAGTTCTTC. This sequence encodes CASSVGLAGEEQFF.

The table lists this clonotype with many counts. The J gene is TRBJ2-7, the V gene TRBV5-1, with 10 bases identical to TRBD1. The CDR3 has 15 residues. Germline trimming cut 3 bases from V and 5 bases from J; bases unmatched to any gene: 8. Germline values: CDR1 SGHRS, CDR2 YFSETQ. CDR3 residues: CASSSTGQGNDEQYF. In nucleotides, the CDR3 is TGCGCCAGCAGCTCGACGGGACAGGGGAACGACGAGCAGTACTTC.

This clonotype has a count of ten or more. For the CDR3, the DNA is TGTGCCAGCAGCTCTGCCCAGGACAGGGAGCAGTACTTC. It yields the protein CASSSAQDREQYF. The V call is TRBV11-1, the J call TRBJ2-7; 7 bases match TRBD1. Germline CDR1 is SGHAT and CDR2 is FQDESV (reference sequence). The CDR3 loop spans 13 amino acids. V was pared by 4 bases and J by 7 bases, with 7 bases of the junction left unmatched.

The sample holds many counts of this clonotype. The genes are TRBV11-2 and TRBJ1-1; a possible D gene is TRBD1 (6 bases). This CDR3 spans 16 amino acids. Trimming removed 6 bases at V and 6 bases at J, with 23 bases between. Germline V CDR1 and CDR2: SGHAT, FQNNGV. CDR3 loop: CASREPSRGEGPEAFF. The CDR3 nucleotides are TGTGCCAGCAGAGAGCCAAGCAGGGGCGAGGGGCCTGAAGCTTTCTTT.

This clonotype appeared many times. V usage is TRBV7-2 and J usage is TRBJ2-2, with TRBD2 matching 11 bases. The CDR3 covers 16 residues. Losses at the gene ends were 5 bases for V and 4 bases for J; bases not matched to a gene: 6. The germline gives CDR1 SGHTA, CDR2 FQGNSA. The CDR3 here is CASSPSSGRRTGELFF. CDR3 coding DNA: TGTGCCAGCAGCCCCTCTAGCGGGAGGCGCACCGGGGAGCTGTTTTTT. Drawing the rest from reference TRBV7-2 and TRBJ2-2, the complete variable domain is GAGVSQSPSNKVTEKGKDVELRCDPISGHTALYWYRQSLGQGLEFLIYFQGNSAPDKSGLPSDRFSAERTGGSVSTLTIQRTQQEDSAVYLCASSPSSGRRTGELFFGEGSRLTVL.

CDR3 nucleotide sequence: TGTGCCAGCTCACCACCGGACAGGCCGTCCTACGAGCAGTACTTC. Translating gives CASSPPDRPSYEQYF. The V and J genes are TRBV18 and TRBJ2-7; 7 nucleotides agree with TRBD1. This CDR3 is 15 amino acids long. The V segment lost 0 bases and the J segment 1 base; nucleotides outside the gene matches: 3. CDR1 and CDR2 from the germline V gene are KGHSH and LQKENI.

This clonotype was detected many times. V is TRBV7-9 and J is TRBJ2-3; no firm D call. This CDR3 is 15 amino acids long. CDR1 is SEHNR and CDR2 is FQNEAQ in the germline V gene (reference sequence). Trimming took off 2 bases at V and 0 bases at J, with 9 bases between the two ends. The CDR3 is CASSLRIGSTDTQYF. The CDR3 DNA is TGTGCCAGCAGCTTAAGGATTGGGAGCACAGATACGCAGTATTTT.

This clonotype showed up many times. V gene TRBV7-9 combines with J gene TRBJ2-1; TRBD1 agrees at 9 bases. In germline, CDR1 is SEHNR, CDR2 FQNEAQ (reference sequence). J was trimmed by 4 bases and V by 5 bases; bases with no gene match: 6. CDR3 length: 15 residues. DNA of the CDR3: TGTGCCAGCAGCCCCCGGGACAGGGATTACAATGAGCAGTTCTTC. This gives the protein CASSPRDRDYNEQFF.

This clonotype was recorded many times. V is TRBV24-1 and J is TRBJ1-1, with D perhaps TRBD1 (6 bases). Trimming cost V 5 bases and J 6 bases, with 15 bases left between them. The CDR3 consists of 14 residues. Germline CDR1 KGHDR, CDR2 SFDVKD. In nucleotides, the CDR3 is TGTGCCACCAGTGCTTCGCGGGACACCTCTGAAGCTTTCTTT. Its translation: CATSASRDTSEAFF.

This clonotype was found a few times. The chain links TRBV10-3 to TRBJ2-6, with 7 bases fitting TRBD1. Trimming removed 7 bases from V and 0 bases from J; junction bases left unmatched: 9. There are 17 residues in the CDR3. Germline V gene sequence: CDR1 ENHRY, CDR2 SYGVKD. The CDR3 sequence is CAITSTQGDSGANVLTF. The DNA of the CDR3 is TGTGCCATCACATCCACCCAGGGGGACTCTGGGGCCAACGTCCTGACTTTC.